This T cell receptor (beta chain) originates from a study of T cell clonality in common variable immunodeficiency. Study findings and constraints: Fewer deletions and N-nucleotide insertions were reportedly seen in common variable immunodeficiency TCR beta sequences. T cell subpopulation sequencing would be needed to explain CVID clonality. Compared with healthy controls, CVID subjects showed increased TCRbeta clonality, mostly in about a third. Shared TCRbeta clones were fewer between CVID subjects than controls.

Sequenced by immunoSEQ multiplex PCR; TCRdb stores in-frame clones only, minus some. The specimen gives over 30,000 clones without singletons; the ten biggest hold around 6.4%. The CDR3 sequence is 12 residues long. Germline CDR1 MNHEY, CDR2 SVGEGT. The V end was cut by 6 bases, the J end by 7 bases, with 12 bases between. This clone has at least ten counts. Its antigen is unidentified. The sequenced fragment ends 3 residues before the CDR3 boundary, so the rest is inferred from the germline J gene. Sequencing was performed on peripheral blood mononuclear cells. The sequence was obtained from a human donor with common variable immunodeficiency. The genes are TRBV6-2 or TRBV6-3 and TRBJ1-1; D not resolved. The covered CDR3 bases are TGTGCCAGCAGCCCCGCGGCACTTGAA. This translates into CASSPAALE. The entire CDR3 protein reads CASSPAALEAFF.